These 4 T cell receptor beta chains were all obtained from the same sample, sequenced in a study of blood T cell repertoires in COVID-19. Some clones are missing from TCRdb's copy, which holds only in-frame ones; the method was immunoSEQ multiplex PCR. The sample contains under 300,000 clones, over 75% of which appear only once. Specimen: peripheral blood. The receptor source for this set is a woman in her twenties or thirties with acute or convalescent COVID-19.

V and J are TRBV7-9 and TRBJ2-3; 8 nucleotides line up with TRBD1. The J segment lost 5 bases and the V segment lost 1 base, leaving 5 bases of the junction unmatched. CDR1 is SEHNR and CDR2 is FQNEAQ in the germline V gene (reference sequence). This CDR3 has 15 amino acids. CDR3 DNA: TGTGCCAGCAGCTTAGTAGCAGGACAGGGAGATACGCAGTATTTT. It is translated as CASSLVAGQGDTQYF.

As DNA, the CDR3 is TGTGCCAGCAGTTATGCAGGCTTCGATACGCAGTATTTT. This sequence encodes CASSYAGFDTQYF. The J gene is TRBJ2-3, the V gene TRBV6-2 or TRBV6-3, with D uncertain. This CDR3 contains 13 residues. The V gene lost 3 bases and the J gene lost 6 bases, with 10 bases spanning the gap. CDR1 and CDR2 from the germline V gene are MNHEY and SVGEGT.

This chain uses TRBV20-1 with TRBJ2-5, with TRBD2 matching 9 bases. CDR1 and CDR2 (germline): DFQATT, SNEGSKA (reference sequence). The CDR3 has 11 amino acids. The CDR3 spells CSLAGVETQYF. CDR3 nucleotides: TGCAGCTTAGCGGGAGTAGAGACCCAGTACTTC.

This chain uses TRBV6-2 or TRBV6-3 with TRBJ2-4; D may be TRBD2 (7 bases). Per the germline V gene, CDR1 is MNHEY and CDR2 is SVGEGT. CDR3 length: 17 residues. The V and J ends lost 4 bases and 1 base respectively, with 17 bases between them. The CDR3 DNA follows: TGTGCCAGCAGTTCCGGCGGGGGCGGAGGGGCCAAAAACATTCAGTACTTC. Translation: CASSSGGGGGAKNIQYF.